The 21 T cell receptor beta chains listed next were all sequenced from one sample in a study of T-cell reconstitution after alpha-beta-depleted transplantation in children. TCRbeta library construction was performed incorporating unique molecular identifiers. TCRdb called the PCR reads again in MiXCR, with one record for every CDR3 protein. This sample carries 440,000 or so distinct CDR3 sequences, about 45% of them seen once, and the ten largest clones take around a quarter. The sample in question was PBMCs, obtained before TCRalphabeta/CD19-depleted stem cell transplant. Receptors originate from a girl aged 2 to 9 with aplastic anemia, due to receive a stem cell transplant.

This clonotype occurred a few times. The chain uses TRBV7-2 and TRBJ2-5, with TRBD2 matching over 7 bases. Per germline, CDR1 SGHTA and CDR2 FQGNSA. This CDR3 region has 15 residues. V dropped 5 bases and J dropped 2; count of bases not matched to a gene: 8. Written as DNA, the CDR3 is TGTGCCAGCAGCGCTACCGGGACTACGCAAGAGACCCAGTACTTC. Protein: CASSATGTTQETQYF.

This clonotype was observed a handful of times. This chain connects TRBV5-1 to TRBJ2-4; tentatively, D is TRBD1 (6 bases). V lost 0 bases and J lost 5, with 9 bases in between. The CDR3 contains 14 residues. CDR1 and CDR2 from the germline V gene are SGHRS and YFSETQ. The CDR3 DNA sequence: TGCGCCAGCAGCTTGGGGCCAGGGGAAAACATTCAGTACTTC. Residues: CASSLGPGENIQYF.

The chain combines TRBV29-1 with TRBJ2-7, with a tentative D call TRBD1 (6 bases). The CDR3 has 13 residues. Trimming shortened V by 7 bases and J by 3 bases, and 16 bases separated the two germline ends. Germline-derived CDR1 and CDR2 are SQVTM and ANQGSEA. The CDR3 nucleotides read TGCAGCGCTGGGGCACCAGGGGACTACGAGCAGTACTTC. Amino acids: CSAGAPGDYEQYF.

This clonotype came up a few times. The chain is built from TRBV11-2 and TRBJ2-7; 7 nucleotides agree with TRBD1. CDR1 SGHAT and CDR2 FQNNGV come from the germline V gene. This CDR3 contains 16 residues. The junction had 20 bases not matched to a gene; V was cut back by 5 bases and J by 10 bases. The CDR3 DNA is TGTGCCAGCAGCCGCCACACTACCGGGACAGAAAGCTACCAGTACTTC. Translating gives CASSRHTTGTESYQYF.

Many counts were recorded for this clonotype. CDR3 amino acids: CASSEEVERSNYGYTF. CDR3 DNA sequence: TGTGCCAGCAGTGAAGAAGTAGAGAGATCCAACTATGGCTACACCTTC. This chain joins TRBV6-1 and TRBJ1-2; no clear D gene. The CDR3 sequence is 16 residues long. Trimming removed 1 base at V and 2 bases at J, with 14 bases between. Germline V gene lookup returns CDR1 MNHNS and CDR2 SASEGT.

This clonotype was detected only once. CDR3 protein: CASSQAGTDNYGYTF. Here the CDR3 DNA reads TGTGCCAGCAGCCAAGCCGGGACAGATAACTATGGCTACACCTTC. V and J are TRBV3-1 and TRBJ1-2; 7 nucleotides align to TRBD1. Trimming cost V 1 base and J 1 base; bases outside gene matches: 3. CDR3 length equals 15 residues. Germline V CDR1 and CDR2: LGHDT, YNNKEL (reference sequence). The entire variable domain, with the rest obtained from reference TRBV3-1 and TRBJ1-2, is as follows: DTAVSQTPKYLVTQMGNDKSIKCEQNLGHDTMYWYKQDSKKFLKIMFSYNNKELIINETVPNRFSPKSPDKAHLNLHINSLELGDSAVYFCASSQAGTDNYGYTFGSGTRLTVV.

The J gene is TRBJ2-1, the V gene TRBV24-1; D remains ambiguous. V lost 8 bases and J 0 bases, leaving 4 bases between the germline ends. CDR3 length: 12 residues. The germline gives CDR1 KGHDR, CDR2 SFDVKD. The CDR3 DNA sequence: TGTGCCACCAAAAGCTCCTACAATGAGCAGTTCTTC. It specifies CATKSSYNEQFF.

V gene TRBV5-1 combines with J gene TRBJ2-1, with 7 nucleotides matching TRBD1. Looked up from germline, CDR1 is SGHRS and CDR2 is YFSETQ. Trimming at V came to 0 bases and at J to 4 bases, leaving 7 bases not matched to a gene. The length of the CDR3 is 16 residues. The CDR3 loop reads CASSLVGGKMYNEQFF. The DNA for the CDR3 is TGCGCCAGCAGCTTGGTAGGGGGCAAGATGTACAATGAGCAGTTCTTC.

This clonotype was seen repeatedly, ten times or more. Mismatch with germline at one junction end may stem from a read error. The V and J genes are TRBV12-3 or TRBV12-4 and TRBJ2-1; 9 bases agree with TRBD2. This CDR3 spans 11 amino acids. CDR3 protein: CASALAGVGVF. Here the CDR3 DNA reads TGTGCCAGCGCGTTAGCGGGGGTGGGTGTCTTC.

This clonotype has just a few counts. The J gene is TRBJ2-1, the V gene TRBV7-8; 10 nucleotides agree with TRBD2. The V gene's germline CDR1 is SGHVS and CDR2 FQNEAQ. J gave up 7 bases and V 1 base, and 7 bases lay outside the gene matches. The CDR3 covers 16 residues. The CDR3 sequence: CASSLEAGGPGNEQFF. DNA of the CDR3: TGTGCCAGCAGCTTAGAAGCGGGGGGGCCCGGGAATGAGCAGTTCTTC. Using reference TRBV7-8 and TRBJ2-1 for the parts outside the CDR3, the full variable domain is GAGVSQSPRYKVAKRGQDVALRCDPISGHVSLFWYQQALGQGPEFLTYFQNEAQLDKSGLPSDRFFAERPEGSVSTLKIQRTQQEDSAVYLCASSLEAGGPGNEQFFGPGTRLTVL.

V is TRBV5-1 and J is TRBJ1-2, with 9 bases lining up with TRBD1. In germline, CDR1 is SGHRS, CDR2 YFSETQ. The CDR3 has 16 residues. After removal of 0 bases from V and 6 bases from J, the junction contained 9 bases not matched to a gene. This chain's CDR3 is CASSLEHFGTGNGYTF. The CDR3 bases are TGCGCCAGCAGCTTGGAGCATTTCGGGACAGGGAATGGCTACACCTTC.

The chain combines TRBV20-1 with TRBJ2-3; TRBD2 agrees at 7 bases. V lost 0 bases and J lost 5; bases outside the gene matches: 11. CDR1 is DFQATT, CDR2 SNEGSKA, per germline (reference sequence). The CDR3 is made up of 16 amino acids. CDR3 sequence (DNA): TGCAGTGCTAGAGATACGGGGAGGGGTTGGGGAGATACGCAGTATTTT. Translation: CSARDTGRGWGDTQYF.

This chain joins TRBV28 and TRBJ2-7; D gene uncertain. CDR3 length: 12 amino acids. Germline V CDR1 and CDR2: MDHEN, SYDVKM. V lost 3 bases and J lost 5, with 8 bases in between. CDR3 region: CASSFRFHEQYF. The DNA of the CDR3 is TGTGCCAGCAGTTTCAGGTTCCACGAGCAGTACTTC.

V gene TRBV7-6 combines with J gene TRBJ2-7, with D perhaps matching TRBD1 or TRBD2 (5 bases each). This CDR3 comprises 16 residues. Deletions cut 4 bases from V and 4 bases from J, with 20 bases between. Germline CDR1 SGHVS, CDR2 FNYEAQ. CDR3 coding DNA: TGTGCCAGCAGCTCTACAACGGGACCAAAACAATACGAGCAGTACTTC. Protein: CASSSTTGPKQYEQYF. Variable domain in full (rest from reference TRBV7-6 and TRBJ2-7): GAGVSQSPRYKVTKRGQDVALRCDPISGHVSLYWYRQALGQGPEFLTYFNYEAQQDKSGLPNDRFSAERPEGSISTLTIQRTEQRDSAMYRCASSSTTGPKQYEQYFGPGTRLTVT.

This clonotype was counted ten times or more. The V and J genes are TRBV3-1 and TRBJ2-1; 11 nucleotides agree with TRBD2. CDR3 length equals 16 residues. The V and J ends lost 4 bases and 6 bases, in that order; junction bases with no gene match: 8. Germline assignment: CDR1 LGHDT and CDR2 YNNKEL (reference sequence). In DNA form, the CDR3 reads TGTGCCAGCAGCCGTAGCGGGAGGGCCGTTGTCAATGAGCAGTTCTTC. Translation: CASSRSGRAVVNEQFF.

This chain joins TRBV21-1 and TRBJ2-2. TRBV21-1 is a pseudogene segment. The CDR3 has 14 amino acids. The CDR3 DNA sequence: TGTGCCAGCAGCTCTCGAACTAACACCGGGGAGCTGTTTTTT. Residues: CASSSRTNTGELFF.

This clonotype turned up a few times. The rearrangement joins TRBV29-1 to TRBJ2-2; 12 bases fit TRBD1. There are 14 residues in the CDR3. The V gene's germline CDR1 is SQVTM and CDR2 ANQGSEA. The V and J ends lost 3 bases and 8 bases, in that order; junction bases with no gene match: 4. The CDR3 loop reads CSVEGDRGPGELFF. DNA for the CDR3: TGCAGCGTTGAGGGGGACAGGGGGCCAGGGGAGCTGTTTTTT.

This clonotype was seen ten or more times. The DNA for the CDR3 is TGTGCCACCAGTGAACCAACCCCGTACGAGCAGTACTTC. This gives the protein CATSEPTPYEQYF. The chain employs TRBV24-1 and TRBJ2-7, with D hard to call. The germline V gene encodes CDR1 KGHDR and CDR2 SFDVKD. The CDR3 has 13 residues. The ends were cut back, 4 bases at V and 4 bases at J, with 10 bases in the middle.

This clonotype was counted between two and nine times. The chain employs TRBV5-1 and TRBJ2-3, with D perhaps TRBD2 (5 bases). The CDR3 is 16 residues long. V gave up 6 bases and J gave up 0 bases, with 17 bases separating them. CDR1 SGHRS and CDR2 YFSETQ come from the germline V gene. The CDR3 loop is CASMPTRGLSTDTQYF. Written as DNA, the CDR3 is TGCGCCAGCATGCCAACTCGCGGGTTGAGCACAGATACGCAGTATTTT.

The J gene is TRBJ2-2, the V gene TRBV4-1; D unclear. The length of the CDR3 is 13 residues. The V end was cut by 3 bases, the J end by 9 bases, with 11 bases between. Germline CDR1 MGHRA, CDR2 YSYEKL. CDR3 loop: CASSQIPGRELFF. CDR3 bases: TGCGCCAGCAGCCAGATCCCCGGGCGGGAGCTGTTTTTT.

The chain employs TRBV5-1 and TRBJ1-1; D unresolved. V was clipped by 2 bases and J by 2 bases, with 13 bases between them. The germline gives CDR1 SGHRS, CDR2 YFSETQ. The CDR3 has 15 residues. The CDR3 nucleotides are TGCGCCAGCAGCTTTTTCCCGGCGGAAAACACTGAAGCTTTCTTT. Amino acid sequence: CASSFFPAENTEAFF.